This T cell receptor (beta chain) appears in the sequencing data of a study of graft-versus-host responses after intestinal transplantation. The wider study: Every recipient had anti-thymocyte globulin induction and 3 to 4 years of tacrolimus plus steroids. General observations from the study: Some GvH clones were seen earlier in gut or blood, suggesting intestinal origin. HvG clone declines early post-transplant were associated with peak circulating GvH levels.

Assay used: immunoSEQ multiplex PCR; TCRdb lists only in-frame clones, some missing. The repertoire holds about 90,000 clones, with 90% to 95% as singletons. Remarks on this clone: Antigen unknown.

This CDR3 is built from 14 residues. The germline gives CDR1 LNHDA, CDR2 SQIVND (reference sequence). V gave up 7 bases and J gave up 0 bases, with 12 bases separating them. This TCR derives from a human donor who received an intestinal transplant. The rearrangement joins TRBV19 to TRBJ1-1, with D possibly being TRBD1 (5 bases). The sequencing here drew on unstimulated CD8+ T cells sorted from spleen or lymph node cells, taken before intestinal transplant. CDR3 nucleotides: TGTGCCAGTACCCTGACAGCAATGAACACTGAAGCTTTCTTT. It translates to CASTLTAMNTEAFF.